These T cell receptor beta chains were read from a single sample in a study of blood T cells in healthy people across ages. TCRdb redid the calling of the 5' RACE reads with MiXCR, one entry per CDR3 protein. The sample has nearly 800,000 distinct CDR3 sequences, approximately 60% seen once; the top ten hold roughly 24%. Sequencing input: blood. The receptors originated from a man aged 35 to 55 in good health. Both conserved end residues are part of each CDR3. Each record gives: V gene, J gene, clone size, D gene, CDR3 protein, CDR3 DNA. D genes are given only for firm matches. Size values are once, few and many counts, or a class for expanded clones, and some rows have none.

>TRBV7-2|TRBJ2-7|.|.
CASSLGIWAPSSYEQYF
TGTGCCAGCAGCTTAGGGATTTGGGCGCCTAGCTCCTACGAGCAGTACTTC
>TRBV5-1|TRBJ2-1|.|TRBD1
CASSIRTGVNEQFF
TGCGCCAGCAGCATCCGGACAGGGGTCAATGAGCAGTTCTTC
>TRBV7-2|TRBJ2-5|.|.
CASSLGGGAQETQYF
TGTGCCAGCAGCTTAGGGGGGGGGGCCCAAGAGACCCAGTACTTC
>TRBV3-1|TRBJ2-7|.|.
CASSQAGAYYEQYF
TGTGCCAGCAGCCAAGCCGGGGCCTACTACGAGCAGTACTTC
>TRBV9|TRBJ2-1|once|.
CASGPVVGDSYNEQFF
TGTGCCAGCGGACCGGTCGTTGGAGACTCCTACAATGAGCAGTTCTTC
>TRBV20-1|TRBJ2-5|.|.
CSARDLRDAQETQYF
TGCAGTGCTAGAGATTTGCGGGACGCCCAAGAGACCCAGTACTTC
>TRBV2|TRBJ1-1|few|.
CASKREEQKAFF
TGTGCCAGCAAAAGGGAGGAGCAGAAAGCTTTCTTT
>TRBV29-1|TRBJ2-7|.|TRBD2
CSVVAGVDEQYF
TGCAGCGTTGTAGCGGGAGTGGACGAGCAGTACTTC
>TRBV11-2|TRBJ1-6|.|.
CASDSLNSYNSPLHF
TGTGCCAGTGATAGCCTAAACTCCTATAATTCACCCCTCCACTTT
>TRBV9|TRBJ2-1|few|TRBD2
CASSVIASGTNEQFF
TGTGCCAGCAGCGTAATAGCTAGCGGGACGAATGAGCAGTTCTTC
>TRBV9|TRBJ2-7|few|TRBD2
CASSTSTTSGSSYEQYF
TGTGCCAGCAGCACAAGCACCACTAGCGGGAGTTCCTACGAGCAGTACTTC
>TRBV5-1|TRBJ2-3|few|.
CASSIRVSGTDTQYF
TGCGCCAGCAGCATCAGAGTTTCTGGCACAGATACGCAGTATTTT
>TRBV25-1|TRBJ1-1|.|TRBD1
CASSEWGTGALREAFF
TGTGCCAGCAGTGAATGGGGGACAGGGGCCCTTCGGGAAGCTTTCTTT
>TRBV21-1|TRBJ2-7|.|.
CAGGGHLFRGTPLTYEQYF
TGTGCCGGAGGAGGCCATTTGTTCCGAGGGACACCTTTAACCTACGAGCAGTACTTC
>TRBV20-1|TRBJ2-5|few|.
CSANWGETQYF
TGCAGTGCCAACTGGGGAGAGACCCAGTACTTC
>TRBV27|TRBJ2-5|.|.
CASSFGIRETQYF
TGTGCCAGCAGTTTCGGGATCCGGGAGACCCAGTACTTC
>TRBV12-3/TRBV12-4|TRBJ1-4|few|TRBD1
CASNDRGANEKLFF
TGTGCCAGCAACGACAGGGGAGCTAATGAAAAACTGTTTTTT
>TRBV5-5|TRBJ1-2|few|.
CASSLAGGNYGYTF
TGTGCCAGCAGCTTGGCGGGCGGCAACTATGGCTACACCTTC
>TRBV29-1|TRBJ2-7|.|TRBD2
CSVDNPTSGAYEQYF
TGCAGCGTTGATAACCCGACTAGCGGAGCCTACGAGCAGTACTTC
>TRBV20-1|TRBJ1-6|.|.
CSASAGRGAYNSPLHF
TGCAGTGCTAGTGCGGGGCGAGGGGCCTATAATTCACCCCTCCACTTT
>TRBV29-1|TRBJ1-1|.|TRBD1
CSVFNTGAGNTEAFF
TGCAGCGTCTTCAACACAGGGGCGGGGAACACTGAAGCTTTCTTT
>TRBV20-1|TRBJ2-5|.|.
CSALRAEGFRETQYF
TGCAGTGCCCTTCGGGCCGAGGGTTTTCGAGAGACCCAGTACTTC
>TRBV6-6|TRBJ2-3|.|TRBD2
CASSYRGLAGDSDTQYF
TGTGCCAGCAGTTATCGGGGGCTAGCGGGGGATTCGGATACGCAGTATTTT